Listed below are T cell receptor beta chains from one sample, sequenced in a study of Ad26.COV2.S vaccination and SARS-CoV-2 variants. This table comes from immunoSEQ multiplex PCR, and its TCRdb copy is limited to in-frame clones, with some not included. The repertoire consists of hundreds of thousands of clones, with about 88% occurring once and the leading ten covering about 11%. This specimen was peripheral blood, taken in a trial of Ad26.COV2.S vaccine versus placebo. Every receptor here comes from a person aged 18-60 years who received the Ad26.COV2.S COVID-19 vaccine or a placebo. Each CDR3 is given with its conserved first and last residue. D genes are given only for firm matches. Clone size is not always given. Where it is, it says once, few, many or a class for expanded clones.

abundance	v_gene	j_gene	d_gene	CDR3nt	CDR3aa
NA	TRBV28	TRBJ2-5	NA	TGTGCCAGCAGTTTGGGTCTAGCGAGTGAGACCCAGTACTTC	CASSLGLASETQYF
few	TRBV10-3	TRBJ2-3	NA	TGTGCCATCACGGGTCGGAGAGACACAGATACGCAGTATTTT	CAITGRRDTDTQYF
NA	TRBV5-1	TRBJ2-7	TRBD1	TGCGCCAGCAGCTCCGGGACAGGGTCCCCCTACGAGCAGTACTTC	CASSSGTGSPYEQYF
NA	TRBV19	TRBJ2-2	TRBD2	TGTGCCAGTACCCTACCGGGGGGGAGACGAGGGGAGCTGTTTTTT	CASTLPGGRRGELFF
once	TRBV7-9	TRBJ2-7	TRBD1	TGTGCCAGCAGCCCGACAGGGCTGAGCTCCTACGAGCAGTACTTC	CASSPTGLSSYEQYF
NA	TRBV9	TRBJ1-2	NA	TGTGCCAGCAGCGTAGTCCCGGGAGAGTATGGCTACACCTTC	CASSVVPGEYGYTF
once	TRBV3-1/TRBV3-2	TRBJ2-1	NA	TGTGCCAGCAGCCACGCCAGGACCACCTACAATGAGCAGTTCTTC	CASSHARTTYNEQFF
NA	TRBV3-1/TRBV3-2	TRBJ1-1	NA	TGTGCCAGCAGCCAAGGCGGGAACACTGAAGCTTTCTTT	CASSQGGNTEAFF
NA	TRBV7-8	TRBJ2-1	NA	TGTGCCAGCAGCCGAGTAAATGAGCAGTTCTTC	CASSRVNEQFF
NA	TRBV3-1/TRBV3-2	TRBJ2-3	NA	TGTGCCAGCAGCCACCTAGCGAGTTCCACCACAGATACGCAGTATTTT	CASSHLASSTTDTQYF
NA	TRBV9	TRBJ2-1	TRBD2	TGTGCCAGCAGCGTAGGGCCGGGAGGGCCGAGTTACAATGAGCAGTTCTTC	CASSVGPGGPSYNEQFF
NA	TRBV6-4	TRBJ2-1	NA	TGTGCCAGCAAACGGGACGCTTCCTACAATGAGCAGTTCTTC	CASKRDASYNEQFF
NA	TRBV28	TRBJ1-5	NA	TGTGCCAGCACTGGGACTTGGGGCCGAGTGGAGCAGCCCCAGCATTTT	CASTGTWGRVEQPQHF
many	TRBV2	TRBJ2-7	NA	TGTGCCAGCGGAGGGGTCTTCTCCTACGAGCAGTACTTC	CASGGVFSYEQYF
NA	TRBV28	TRBJ1-4	NA	TGTGCCAGCAGTTTATTGTGGTCAACTAATGAAAAACTGTTTTTT	CASSLLWSTNEKLFF
NA	TRBV6-5	TRBJ1-1	NA	TGTGCCAGCATGTTAAACAGGGCGGGCGAAGCTTTCTTT	CASMLNRAGEAFF
NA	TRBV27	TRBJ2-3	TRBD2	TGTGCCAGCAGTTCGGGGGGGGCCACAGATACGCAGTATTTT	CASSSGGATDTQYF
few	TRBV18	TRBJ2-2	NA	TGTGCCAGCTCACGAGCGGTCCCGAACACCGGGGAGCTGTTTTTT	CASSRAVPNTGELFF
NA	TRBV7-2	TRBJ1-1	TRBD1	TGTGCCAGCAGCCAAACAACCGGGACAGGGGTGGGTGCTTTCTTT	CASSQTTGTGVGAFF
once	TRBV6-6	TRBJ2-7	NA	TGTGCCAGCAGCTTAGGGCAGGGGCCCTCCTACGAGCAGTACTTC	CASSLGQGPSYEQYF
NA	TRBV27	TRBJ1-4	NA	TGTGCCAGCAGTCGGACAGAACCTATTCCTAATGAAAAACTGTTTTTT	CASSRTEPIPNEKLFF
NA	TRBV28	TRBJ2-2	TRBD1	TGTGCCAGCAGTCCACCCCGGACAGGGCGGACCGGGGAGCTGTTTTTT	CASSPPRTGRTGELFF
once	TRBV24-1	TRBJ1-2	TRBD1	TGTGCCACCAGTCCAGGGACAGTAAACTATGGCTACACCTTC	CATSPGTVNYGYTF
NA	TRBV11-2	TRBJ1-1	NA	TGTGCCAGCAGCTTATCGGAGGGAGGCACTGAAGCTTTCTTT	CASSLSEGGTEAFF
NA	TRBV6-6	TRBJ1-2	NA	TGTGCCAGCAGTTACTCGGGCCTCAACTATGGCTACACCTTC	CASSYSGLNYGYTF
NA	TRBV7-9	TRBJ1-1	NA	TGTGCCAGCAGCTTAGGGGAGGCGAACACTGAAGCTTTCTTT	CASSLGEANTEAFF
NA	TRBV6-2/TRBV6-3	TRBJ1-5	NA	TGTGCCAGCACCCCTTCAGGGACGTTCAATCAGCCCCAGCATTTT	CASTPSGTFNQPQHF
NA	TRBV16	TRBJ2-1	TRBD1	TGTGCCAGCAGCCAAGCAGGGGGCAGGTCCTACAATGAGCAGTTCTTC	CASSQAGGRSYNEQFF
NA	TRBV6-5	TRBJ1-2	TRBD1	TGTGCCAGCAGTTACGAAGGGACAGGGGACTATGGCTACACCTTC	CASSYEGTGDYGYTF
NA	TRBV2	TRBJ1-2	NA	TGTGCCAGCAACCCTATGTCCTATGGCTACACCTTC	CASNPMSYGYTF
NA	TRBV4-2	TRBJ2-7	TRBD1	TGTGCCAGCAGCCAAAGGGGACAGGGGCCCTACGAGCAGTACTTC	CASSQRGQGPYEQYF
NA	TRBV2	TRBJ1-1	NA	TGTGCCAGCACTTCGGGGAACACTGAAGCTTTCTTT	CASTSGNTEAFF
NA	TRBV5-1	TRBJ2-3	TRBD2	TGCGCCAGCAGCCCGAATAGCGGGGGGGGCCTCGATACGCAGTATTTT	CASSPNSGGGLDTQYF
many	TRBV11-2	TRBJ1-1	NA	TGTGCCAGCAGCTCCCGGACTGGGGGTGAAGCTTTCTTT	CASSSRTGGEAFF
few	TRBV27	TRBJ1-6	NA	TGTGCCAGCAGTTTTTGGCAGGATAATTCACCCCTCCACTTT	CASSFWQDNSPLHF
NA	TRBV3-1/TRBV3-2	TRBJ1-2	NA	TGTGCCAGCAGCCAAGCTGGGATTGTATCCTTTGGCTACACCTTC	CASSQAGIVSFGYTF
few	TRBV28	TRBJ2-7	TRBD1	TGTGCCAGCAGTGGACAGGACCCCTACGAGCAGTACTTC	CASSGQDPYEQYF
NA	TRBV9	TRBJ2-1	NA	TGTGCCAGCAGCGTAGGACTCGGAAGCTACAATGAGCAGTTCTTC	CASSVGLGSYNEQFF
NA	TRBV4-3	TRBJ1-5	TRBD1	TGCGCCAGCAGCCTCCGACAGGGTGGGGATCAGCCCCAGCATTTT	CASSLRQGGDQPQHF
NA	TRBV7-3	TRBJ2-7	NA	TGTGCCAGCAGCCGACGAGCGTCTCTAGAGCAATCCTACGAGCAGTACTTC	CASSRRASLEQSYEQYF
NA	TRBV24-1	TRBJ1-1	NA	TGTGCCACCAGTGATCGGACCGACACTGAAGCTTTCTTT	CATSDRTDTEAFF
NA	TRBV28	TRBJ2-3	TRBD2	TGTGCCAGCAGTCTACCCTCACTACGGGGGGGTACGCAGTATTTT	CASSLPSLRGGTQYF
NA	TRBV7-2	TRBJ1-2	TRBD1	TGTGCCAGCAGCCCCCGGACAGGGAGGAACTATGGCTACACCTTC	CASSPRTGRNYGYTF
NA	TRBV6-5	TRBJ1-6	NA	TGTGCCAGCAGTTCGGGGAGGGATAATTCACCCCTCCACTTT	CASSSGRDNSPLHF
NA	TRBV7-9	TRBJ2-2	NA	TGTGCCAGCAGCGCATTCCCCACCTCGGGGGTCAACACCGGGGAGCTGTTTTTT	CASSAFPTSGVNTGELFF
NA	TRBV9	TRBJ2-1	TRBD2	TGTGCCAGCAGCGCCCTCGGGACTAGCGGTTACAATGAGCAGTTCTTC	CASSALGTSGYNEQFF
many	TRBV4-1	TRBJ1-4	NA	TGCGCCAGCAGCCAAGATTCGTGGACGGTTGCAACTAATGAAAAACTGTTTTTT	CASSQDSWTVATNEKLFF
once	TRBV18	TRBJ2-7	TRBD1	TGTGCCAGCTCGCCGGCCGCCGTAGGGACAGGGATTGAGCAGTACTTC	CASSPAAVGTGIEQYF
NA	TRBV24-1	TRBJ2-1	NA	TGTGCCACCAGTGATTCCCGGGACATTCACAATGAGCAGTTCTTC	CATSDSRDIHNEQFF
NA	TRBV3-1/TRBV3-2	TRBJ2-1	TRBD2	TGTGCCAGCAGCCCCAACCGTGGACTAGTCCATGAGCAGTTCTTC	CASSPNRGLVHEQFF
NA	TRBV9	TRBJ1-6	NA	TGTGCCAGCAGCGTAGGTGGTCCAGGGGTCTATAATTCACCCCTCCACTTT	CASSVGGPGVYNSPLHF
NA	TRBV5-4	TRBJ2-2	TRBD1	TGTGCCAGCAGCTCCGGGACAGGGTATGGCACCGGGGAGCTGTTTTTT	CASSSGTGYGTGELFF
NA	TRBV6-1	TRBJ2-5	TRBD1	TGTGCCAGCAGTGAGCGTTCTTCAACAGGGGTCCGGGAGACCCAGTACTTC	CASSERSSTGVRETQYF
NA	TRBV19	TRBJ2-6	TRBD2	TGTGCCAGTCAACGGGCGGGAGGGAGCTCTGGGGCCAACGTCCTGACTTTC	CASQRAGGSSGANVLTF
NA	TRBV30	TRBJ2-3	NA	TGTGCCTGGAGTGTACTTGTAAATACGCAGTATTTT	CAWSVLVNTQYF